These 9 T cell receptor beta chains were sequenced from one sample in a study of early T cells in non-severe SARS-CoV-2 infection. A single record per CDR3 protein comes from TCRdb applying MiXCR to the 5' RACE reads. The sample consists of some 80,000 distinct CDR3 sequences, roughly 4.7% of them appearing once. This sample comprised whole blood, obtained at baseline. Receptors were obtained from an adult who was a healthcare worker with PCR-confirmed SARS-CoV-2 infection or an uninfected control (not recorded which).

This clonotype was observed many times. The chain is built from TRBV20-1 and TRBJ2-3; 15 bases align to TRBD2. J gave up 5 bases and V 5 bases, and 2 bases lay outside the gene matches. The length of the CDR3 is 14 residues. Germline values: CDR1 DFQATT, CDR2 SNEGSKA (reference sequence). The DNA for the CDR3 is TGCAGTGCTGGGGGACTAGCGGGAGGAGATACGCAGTATTTT. It codes for CSAGGLAGGDTQYF.

In this sample, this clonotype turned up many times. The gene calls are TRBV7-9 and TRBJ2-3; TRBD2 aligns across 10 bases. Germline lookup yields CDR1 SEHNR and CDR2 FQNEAQ (reference sequence). The CDR3 extends over 14 amino acids. J lost 1 base, V lost 5 bases, and 0 bases had no gene match. The CDR3 DNA is TGTGCCAGCAGCGGACTAGCGGGCACAGATACGCAGTATTTT. Translation: CASSGLAGTDTQYF.

V and J are TRBV6-2 or TRBV6-3 and TRBJ2-1; D may be TRBD1 or TRBD2 (7 bases each). Germline V CDR1 and CDR2: MNHEY, SVGEGT. The V and J ends lost 7 bases and 5 bases respectively, with 21 bases between them. The CDR3 covers 16 residues. The CDR3 reads CASTPGGDRRNNEQFF. The CDR3 DNA reads TGTGCCAGCACCCCAGGGGGGGACAGACGAAACAATGAGCAGTTCTTC.

This clonotype was picked up many times. This chain uses TRBV5-1 with TRBJ2-2, with D perhaps matching TRBD2 (6 bases). The CDR3 runs 16 residues. V shed 4 bases and J shed 1 base, with 14 bases lying between them. Germline assignment: CDR1 SGHRS and CDR2 YFSETQ. CDR3 DNA: TGCGCCAGCAGCGGAGGGACTTCCTTGAACACCGGGGAGCTGTTTTTT. This codes for CASSGGTSLNTGELFF.

The rearrangement uses TRBV4-1 and TRBJ2-1, with D possibly called TRBD1 or TRBD2 (5 bases each). The V end was cut by 2 bases, the J end by 6 bases, with 14 bases between. In germline, CDR1 is MGHRA, CDR2 YSYEKL. There are 15 residues in the CDR3. The CDR3 sequence is CASSQTPGRPNEQFF. The CDR3 nucleotides read TGCGCCAGCAGCCAAACCCCGGGACGCCCCAATGAGCAGTTCTTC.

The chain employs TRBV3-2 and TRBJ2-7; TRBD2 reflects the table's D call only, with no check against the DNA. TRBV3-2 is noted as a pseudogene. CDR3 length equals 14 residues. The chain's CDR3 is CASISSGRVGEQYF. For the CDR3, the DNA is TGTGCCAGCATCTCTAGCGGGAGAGTTGGCGAGCAGTACTTC.

This clonotype was found a few times. V is TRBV29-1 and J is TRBJ2-5; D remains unclear. Germline-derived CDR1 and CDR2 are SQVTM and ANQGSEA. The V end was cut by 6 bases, the J end by 0 bases, with 8 bases between. The CDR3 contains 12 residues. The CDR3 DNA follows: TGCAGCGTGAGGACGGACCAAGAGACCCAGTACTTC. Residues: CSVRTDQETQYF.

The rearrangement joins TRBV3-1 to TRBJ1-4; TRBD1 matches at 9 bases. The CDR3 runs to 15 residues. Looked up from germline, CDR1 is LGHDT and CDR2 is YNNKEL (reference sequence). V lost 6 bases, J lost 3 bases, and 5 bases stayed unmatched. In nucleotides, the CDR3 is TGTGCCAGCAGGGGACAGGGAGCGGCTAATGAAAAACTGTTTTTT. It encodes CASRGQGAANEKLFF.

This clonotype was counted a few times. The chain combines TRBV13 with TRBJ1-4, with D tentatively TRBD1 (5 bases). This CDR3 has 14 amino acids. Trimming pared 6 bases from V and 0 bases from J, leaving 8 bases between. Germline CDR1 and CDR2: PRHDT and FYEKMQ (reference sequence). The CDR3 DNA follows: TGTGCCAGCAGTCAGGGTGCAACTAATGAAAAACTGTTTTTT. It is translated as CASSQGATNEKLFF. The full variable domain, with the rest looked up from reference TRBV13 and TRBJ1-4, is AAGVIQSPRHLIKEKRETATLKCYPIPRHDTVYWYQQGPGQDPQFLISFYEKMQSDKGSIPDRFSAQQFSDYHSELNMSSLELGDSALYFCASSQGATNEKLFFGSGTQLSVL.